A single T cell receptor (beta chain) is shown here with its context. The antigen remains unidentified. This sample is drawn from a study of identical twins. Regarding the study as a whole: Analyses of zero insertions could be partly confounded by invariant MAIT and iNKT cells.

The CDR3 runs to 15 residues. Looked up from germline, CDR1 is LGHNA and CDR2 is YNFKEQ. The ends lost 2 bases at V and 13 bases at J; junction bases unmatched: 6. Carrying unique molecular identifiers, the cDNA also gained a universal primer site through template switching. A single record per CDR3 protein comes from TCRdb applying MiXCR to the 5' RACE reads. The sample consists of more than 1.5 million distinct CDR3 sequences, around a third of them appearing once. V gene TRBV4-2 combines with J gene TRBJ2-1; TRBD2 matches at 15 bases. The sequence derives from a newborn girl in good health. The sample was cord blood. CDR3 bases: TGTGCCAGCAGCCAATCCGGGACTAGCGGGAGGTTCCAGTTCTTC. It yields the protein CASSQSGTSGRFQFF.